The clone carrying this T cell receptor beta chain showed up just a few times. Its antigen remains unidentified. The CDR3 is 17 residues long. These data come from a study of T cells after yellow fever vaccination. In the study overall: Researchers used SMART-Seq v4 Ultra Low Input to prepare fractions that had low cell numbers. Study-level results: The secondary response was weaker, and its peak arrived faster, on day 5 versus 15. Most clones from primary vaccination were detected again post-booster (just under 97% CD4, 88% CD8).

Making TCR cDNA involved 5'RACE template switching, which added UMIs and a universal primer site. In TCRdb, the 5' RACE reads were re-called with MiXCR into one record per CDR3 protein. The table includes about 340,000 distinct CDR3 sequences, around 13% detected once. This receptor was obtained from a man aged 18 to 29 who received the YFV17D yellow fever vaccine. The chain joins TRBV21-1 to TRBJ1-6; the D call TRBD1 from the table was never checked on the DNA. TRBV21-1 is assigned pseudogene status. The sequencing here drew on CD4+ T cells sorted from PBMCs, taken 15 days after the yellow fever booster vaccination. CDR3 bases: TGTGCCAGCAGCACCGGGGACAGGGGGCGCGATTATTCACCCCTCCACTTT. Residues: CASSTGDRGRDYSPLHF.